Each of the 18 T cell receptor beta chains below was sequenced from the same sample in a study of identical twins. One entry per CDR3 protein, called by TCRdb with MiXCR from the 5' RACE reads. Of hundreds of thousands of distinct CDR3 sequences in the sample, approximately 20% were seen once. This sample was also put to use in a study of yellow fever vaccine responses in identical twins.

Input material: CD4+ T cells sorted from blood. All receptors derive from a woman younger than 35 in good health.

CDR3 coding DNA: TGCGCCAGCAGCCAAGCAGGAGCGGGAGTCGGCGGGGAGCTGTTTTTT. Translation gives CASSQAGAGVGGELFF. The chain couples TRBV4-1 to TRBJ2-2; the match to TRBD2 covers 8 bases. Germline V gene data show CDR1 as MGHRA and CDR2 as YSYEKL. The CDR3 covers 16 residues. V gave up 1 base and J gave up 7 bases; unmatched junction bases: 8.

The chain combines TRBV18 with TRBJ2-7; D may match TRBD1 or TRBD2 (5 bases each). The germline gives CDR1 KGHSH, CDR2 LQKENI. With 3 bases removed from V and 3 bases from J, the gap between germline ends came to 18 bases. This CDR3 contains 16 residues. CDR3: CASSPTGTARLYEQYF. DNA of the CDR3: TGTGCCAGCTCACCTACCGGGACCGCGCGCCTCTACGAGCAGTACTTC.

This clonotype was counted between two and nine times. This chain links TRBV12-3 or TRBV12-4 with TRBJ2-7, with TRBD1 as a possible D gene (6 bases). The CDR3 sequence is 15 residues long. Trimming stripped 6 bases from V and 0 bases from J, with 15 bases between. The CDR3 loop reads CASSRGTLSSYEQYV. CDR3 DNA sequence: TGTGCCAGCAGCAGGGGAACTTTGAGCTCCTACGAGCAGTACGTC.

On this clonotype: A read error may account for a junction end that differs from germline. The chain links TRBV3-1 to TRBJ2-1; 8 bases are shared with TRBD2. The CDR3 totals 17 residues. CDR1 and CDR2 from the germline V gene are LGHDT and YNNKEL (reference sequence). CDR3 DNA sequence: TGTGCCATCAGCTCTCTGACTAGCGCATCCTCCTACAATGAGCAGTTCTTC. This encodes CAISSLTSASSYNEQFF.

This chain links TRBV6-5 with TRBJ2-1; TRBD2 matches at 8 bases. The germline V gene encodes CDR1 MNHEY and CDR2 SVGAGI. There are 19 residues in the CDR3. V lost 2 bases to trimming and J lost 8 bases; unmatched junction nucleotides: 20. The CDR3: CASSYSSVAFSSGYYEQFF. The CDR3 bases are TGTGCCAGCAGTTACAGTTCCGTCGCGTTTTCTAGCGGGTACTATGAGCAGTTCTTC.

This sequence joins TRBV6-5 and TRBJ1-1; D remains unclear. Germline V gene lookup returns CDR1 MNHEY and CDR2 SVGAGI. Deletions cut 2 bases from V and 1 base from J, with 11 bases between. The CDR3 spans 15 residues. As DNA, the CDR3 is TGTGCCAGCAGTTACGGCGGGAAGGCGAACACTGAAGCTTTCTTT. Translation: CASSYGGKANTEAFF.

At least ten counts were recorded for this clonotype. The chain is built from TRBV2 and TRBJ2-7; D remains unclear. The V end was cut by 2 bases, the J end by 6 bases, with 5 bases between. CDR1 is SNHLY and CDR2 is FYNNEI in the germline V gene. CDR3 length: 11 amino acids. In DNA form, the CDR3 reads TGTGCCAGCAGTGAACCGCTCGAGCAGTACTTC. Translated: CASSEPLEQYF.

The chain carries TRBV2 and TRBJ2-1; TRBD2 might be the D (6 bases). This CDR3 comprises 15 residues. The germline CDR1 and CDR2 sequences are SNHLY and FYNNEI. Trimming shortened V by 2 bases and J by 2 bases, and 10 bases separated the two germline ends. CDR3 in DNA: TGTGCCAGCAGTGAATGGGGGGAAACCTACAATGAGCAGTTCTTC. Translated: CASSEWGETYNEQFF.

This clonotype was counted between two and nine times. V usage is TRBV3-1 and J usage is TRBJ1-2; D gene unclear. V shed 0 bases and J shed 8 bases, with 7 bases lying between them. The CDR3 is made up of 12 amino acids. From germline, CDR1 is LGHDT and CDR2 YNNKEL (reference sequence). CDR3 sequence reads: CASSQDRGGYTF. Written as DNA, the CDR3 is TGTGCCAGCAGCCAAGATCGCGGAGGCTACACCTTC.

This clonotype was observed a few times. V gene TRBV9 combines with J gene TRBJ2-1; possible D gene TRBD1, 5 bases. Looked up from germline, CDR1 is SGDLS and CDR2 is YYNGEE. The CDR3 sequence is 22 residues long. Between the trimmed V and J ends, which lost 1 base and 0 bases, there was a span of 29 bases. The CDR3 loop reads CASSVTVGAAGRTPSSYNEQFF. CDR3 bases: TGTGCCAGCAGCGTAACAGTTGGGGCGGCCGGGCGCACCCCAAGCTCCTACAATGAGCAGTTCTTC.

This clonotype turned up a few times. The genes are TRBV29-1 and TRBJ2-2, with D possibly being TRBD2 (5 bases). Looked up from germline, CDR1 is SQVTM and CDR2 is ANQGSEA. V lost 5 bases to trimming and J lost 8 bases, with 12 bases between them. This CDR3 contains 12 residues. In DNA form, the CDR3 reads TGCAGCGTTCAATGGTGGGAGGGGGAGCTGTTTTTT. It yields the protein CSVQWWEGELFF.

The rearrangement joins TRBV5-1 to TRBJ1-6; D may be TRBD1 (6 bases). CDR3 length equals 17 residues. V lost 0 bases and J lost 8, with 18 bases in between. Looked up from germline, CDR1 is SGHRS and CDR2 is YFSETQ. The CDR3, as DNA: TGCGCCAGCAGCTTGGCGACAGGCCAGGCTGGGGATTCACCCCTCCACTTT. Protein product: CASSLATGQAGDSPLHF.

This chain links TRBV12-3 or TRBV12-4 with TRBJ2-1; TRBD2 matches 13 bases. V lost 6 bases to trimming and J lost 5 bases; unmatched junction nucleotides: 4. The CDR3 has 15 amino acids. CDR3: CASSRTSGGNNEQFF. CDR3 nucleotide sequence: TGTGCCAGCAGCCGGACTAGCGGGGGAAACAATGAGCAGTTCTTC.

The genes are TRBV27 and TRBJ2-7; the D call may be TRBD1 or TRBD2 (6 bases each). The ends were cut back, 6 bases at V and 3 bases at J, with 24 bases in the middle. Germline lookup yields CDR1 MNHEY and CDR2 SMNVEV (reference sequence). The CDR3 covers 17 residues. The CDR3 loop reads CASSRRGQPRDFYEQYF. CDR3 nucleotide sequence: TGTGCCAGCAGCCGCCGAGGACAGCCCAGGGACTTCTACGAGCAGTACTTC.

This clonotype was found many times. The CDR3, as DNA: TGTGCCATCAGCCAGGGGATCAACACCGGGGAGCTGTTTTTT. The encoded protein is CAISQGINTGELFF. The rearrangement uses TRBV10-3 and TRBJ2-2; maybe TRBD1 (6 bases). Trimming left V 6 bases short and J 2 bases short, with 10 bases between. Germline V gives CDR1 ENHRY, CDR2 SYGVKD. The CDR3 is made up of 14 amino acids.

The chain is built from TRBV5-1 and TRBJ2-2, with 11 bases identical to TRBD2. This CDR3 is 16 amino acids long. The V gene's germline CDR1 is SGHRS and CDR2 YFSETQ. The junction had 6 bases not matched to a gene; V was cut back by 4 bases and J by 4 bases. The CDR3, as DNA: TGCGCCAGCAGCATCATAGCGGGAGGGCCCACCGGGGAGCTGTTTTTT. This codes for CASSIIAGGPTGELFF.

This chain links TRBV4-1 with TRBJ1-6, with D maybe TRBD1 (5 bases). The V gene's germline CDR1 is MGHRA and CDR2 YSYEKL. The CDR3 is 17 residues long. V was shortened by 0 bases and J by 6 bases, with 15 bases between the two germline ends. The CDR3 DNA follows: TGCGCCAGCAGCCAAGAGGTGTATCTTAGGGGTAATTCACCCCTCCACTTT. It translates to CASSQEVYLRGNSPLHF.

The chain combines TRBV5-1 with TRBJ2-5; possibly TRBD1 for D (7 bases). CDR1 SGHRS and CDR2 YFSETQ come from the germline V gene. This CDR3 contains 17 residues. V was trimmed by 3 bases and J by 5 bases, leaving 23 bases between them. The DNA for the CDR3 is TGCGCCAGCAGCTGGAGGGCACTAGGTTCGACAGGGGAGACCCAGTACTTC. Protein product: CASSWRALGSTGETQYF.